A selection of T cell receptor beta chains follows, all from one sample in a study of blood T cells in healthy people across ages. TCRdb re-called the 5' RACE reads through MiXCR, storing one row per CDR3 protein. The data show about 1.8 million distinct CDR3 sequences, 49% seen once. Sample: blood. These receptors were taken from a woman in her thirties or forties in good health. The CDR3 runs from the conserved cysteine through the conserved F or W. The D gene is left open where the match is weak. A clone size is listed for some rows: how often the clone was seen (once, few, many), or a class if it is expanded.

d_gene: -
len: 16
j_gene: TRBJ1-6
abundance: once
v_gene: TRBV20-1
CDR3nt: TGCAGTGCTAGAGTGTCGAGGGGATCCTATAATTCACCCCTCCACTTT
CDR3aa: CSARVSRGSYNSPLHF

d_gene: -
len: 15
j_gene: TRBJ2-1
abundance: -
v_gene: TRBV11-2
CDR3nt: TGTGCCAACAGCACCGCACTAGATCCTTACAATGAGCAGTTCTTC
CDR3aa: CANSTALDPYNEQFF

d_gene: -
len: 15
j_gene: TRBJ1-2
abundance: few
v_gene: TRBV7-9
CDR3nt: TGTGCCAGCACCCTCCTAAGCGCGGTTAACTATGGCTACACCTTC
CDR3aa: CASTLLSAVNYGYTF

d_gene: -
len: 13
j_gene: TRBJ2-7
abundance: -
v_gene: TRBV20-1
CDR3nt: TGCAGTGCCGGAAGTTCACAGCTCTACGAGCAGTACTTC
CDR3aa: CSAGSSQLYEQYF

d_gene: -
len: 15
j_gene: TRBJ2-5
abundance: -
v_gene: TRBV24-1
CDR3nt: TGTGCCGCCAGTGTGGGGAAATTCTCCTTGGAGACCCAGTACTTC
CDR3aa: CAASVGKFSLETQYF

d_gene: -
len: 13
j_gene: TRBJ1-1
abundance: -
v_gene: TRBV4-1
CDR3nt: TGCGCCAGCAGCCAAGGCGGGGGAGGTGAAGCTTTCTTT
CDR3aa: CASSQGGGGEAFF

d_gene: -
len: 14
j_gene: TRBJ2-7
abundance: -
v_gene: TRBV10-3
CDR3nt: TGTGCCATCAGTGATAGTGACAGAACCTACGAGCAGTACTTC
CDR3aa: CAISDSDRTYEQYF

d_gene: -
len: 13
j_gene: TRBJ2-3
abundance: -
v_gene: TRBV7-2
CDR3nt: TGTGCCAGCAGCCCTATGGGTATGGGTACGCAGTATTTT
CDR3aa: CASSPMGMGTQYF

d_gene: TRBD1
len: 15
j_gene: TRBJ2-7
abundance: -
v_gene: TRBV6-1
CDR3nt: TGTGCCAGCAGTGAAGAGGGCCTACAGGGGAGCGAGCAGTACTTC
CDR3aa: CASSEEGLQGSEQYF

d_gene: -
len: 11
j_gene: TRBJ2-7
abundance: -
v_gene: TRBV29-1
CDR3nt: TGCAGCGTTTCCGCCGGGAACGAGCAGTACTTC
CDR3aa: CSVSAGNEQYF

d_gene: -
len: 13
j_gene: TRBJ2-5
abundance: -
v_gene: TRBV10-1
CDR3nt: TGCGCCAGCAGTGAGTGGGGCCGGGAGACCCAGTACTTC
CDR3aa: CASSEWGRETQYF

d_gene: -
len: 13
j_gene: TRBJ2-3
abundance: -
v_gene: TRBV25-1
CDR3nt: TGTGCCAGCAAGGACAGCGCCACAGATACGCAGTATTTT
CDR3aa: CASKDSATDTQYF

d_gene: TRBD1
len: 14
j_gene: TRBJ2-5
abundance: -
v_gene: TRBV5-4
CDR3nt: TGTGCCAGCAACATAGGGACAGGGAAAGAGACCCAGTACTTC
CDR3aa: CASNIGTGKETQYF

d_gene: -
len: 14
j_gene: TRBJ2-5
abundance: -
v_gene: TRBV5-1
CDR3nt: TGCGCCAGCAGCTTTATACCGATGGAAGAGACCCAGTACTTC
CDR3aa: CASSFIPMEETQYF

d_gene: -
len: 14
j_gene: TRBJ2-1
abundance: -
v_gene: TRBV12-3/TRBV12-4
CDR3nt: TGTGCCAGCAGTTTAGAGTTAGGTAACAATGAGCAGTTCTTC
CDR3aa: CASSLELGNNEQFF

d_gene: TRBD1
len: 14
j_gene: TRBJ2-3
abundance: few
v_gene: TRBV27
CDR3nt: TGTGCCAGCAGACGGACAGGGACTGTAGATACGCAGTATTTT
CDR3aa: CASRRTGTVDTQYF

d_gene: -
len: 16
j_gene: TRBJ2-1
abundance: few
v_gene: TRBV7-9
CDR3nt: TGTGCCAGCAGCTTAGTACCAACCTCATCCTACAATGAGCAGTTCTTC
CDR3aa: CASSLVPTSSYNEQFF

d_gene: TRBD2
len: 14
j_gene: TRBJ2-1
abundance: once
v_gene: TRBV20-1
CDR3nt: TGCAGTGCCGACGGGACTAGCGGGGGGAATGAGCAGTTCTTC
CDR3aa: CSADGTSGGNEQFF

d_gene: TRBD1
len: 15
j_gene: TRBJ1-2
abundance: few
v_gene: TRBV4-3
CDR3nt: TGCGCCAGCAGCCAAAGTACAGGGGATATCTATGGCTACACCTTC
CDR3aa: CASSQSTGDIYGYTF

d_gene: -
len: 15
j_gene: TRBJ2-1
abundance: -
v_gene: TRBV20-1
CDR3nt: TGCAGTGCTGAGGCACCACTGAGCTCCTACAATGAGCAGTTCTTC
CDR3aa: CSAEAPLSSYNEQFF

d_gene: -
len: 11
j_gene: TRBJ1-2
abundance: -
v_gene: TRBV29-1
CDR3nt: TGCAGCGCATACAGTTCCTATGGCTACACCTTC
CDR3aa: CSAYSSYGYTF

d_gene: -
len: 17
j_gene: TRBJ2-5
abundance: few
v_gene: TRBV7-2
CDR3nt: TGTGCCAGCAGCTTAGCGGGAGGAGCTTCATACCAAGAGACCCAGTACTTC
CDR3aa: CASSLAGGASYQETQYF

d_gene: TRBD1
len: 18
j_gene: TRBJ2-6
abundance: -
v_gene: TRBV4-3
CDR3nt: TGCGCCAGCAGCCAAGAGGGACAGGTCTACTCTGGGGCCGACGTCCTGACTTTC
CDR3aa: CASSQEGQVYSGADVLTF

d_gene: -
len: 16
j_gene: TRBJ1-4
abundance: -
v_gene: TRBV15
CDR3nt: TGTGCCACCAGCAGAGAACCGGGACATCCTAATGAAAAACTGTTTTTT
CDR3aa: CATSREPGHPNEKLFF

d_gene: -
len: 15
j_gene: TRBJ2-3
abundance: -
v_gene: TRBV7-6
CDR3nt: TGTGCCAGCAGCCTTTTGGCTAGGGCGCCAGATACGCAGTATTTT
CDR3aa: CASSLLARAPDTQYF

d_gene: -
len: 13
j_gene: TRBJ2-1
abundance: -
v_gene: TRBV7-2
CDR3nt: TGTGCCAGCAGCTTAGAACAGGACAATGAGCAGTTCTTC
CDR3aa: CASSLEQDNEQFF

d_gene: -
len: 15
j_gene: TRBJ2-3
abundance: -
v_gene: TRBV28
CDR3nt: TGTGCCAGCACCCTAGGAGGGACTCGCACAGATACGCAGTATTTT
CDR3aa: CASTLGGTRTDTQYF

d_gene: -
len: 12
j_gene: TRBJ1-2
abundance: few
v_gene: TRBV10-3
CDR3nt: TGTGCCATCAGTGAGGAACACTATGGCTACACCTTC
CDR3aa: CAISEEHYGYTF

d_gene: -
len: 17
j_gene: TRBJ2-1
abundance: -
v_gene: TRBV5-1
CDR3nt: TGCGCCAGCATCCCCTACCAGGGAGAAAAAGCCTACAATGAGCAGTTCTTC
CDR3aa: CASIPYQGEKAYNEQFF

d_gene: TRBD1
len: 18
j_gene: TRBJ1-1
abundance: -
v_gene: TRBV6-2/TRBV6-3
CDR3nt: TGTGCCAGCAGTTACGAGATCGGGACAGGGACCATGAACACTGAAGCTTTCTTT
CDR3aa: CASSYEIGTGTMNTEAFF

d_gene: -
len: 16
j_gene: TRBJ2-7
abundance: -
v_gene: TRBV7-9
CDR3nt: TGTGCCAGCAGCTTAGCAGGGCCGCACACCTCCTACGAGCAGTACTTC
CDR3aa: CASSLAGPHTSYEQYF

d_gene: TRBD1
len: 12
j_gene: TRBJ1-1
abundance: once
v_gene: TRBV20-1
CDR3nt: TGCAGTGCTACCCGACAGGGATCTGAAGCTTTCTTT
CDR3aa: CSATRQGSEAFF

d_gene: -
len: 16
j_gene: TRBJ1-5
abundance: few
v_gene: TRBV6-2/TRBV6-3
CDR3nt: TGTGCCAGCACACCCCTACCCGACAGCCTGAATCAGCCCCAGCATTTT
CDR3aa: CASTPLPDSLNQPQHF

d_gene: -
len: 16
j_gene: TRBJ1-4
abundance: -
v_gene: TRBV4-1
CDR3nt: TGCGCCAGCAGCCAAGATTTTCCGGGACCGAATGAAAAACTGTTTTTT
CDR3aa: CASSQDFPGPNEKLFF

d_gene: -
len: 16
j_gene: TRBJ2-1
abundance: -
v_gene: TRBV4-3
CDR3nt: TGCGCCAGCAGCCCGGAGCTTGGCGGCTCCTACAATGAGCAGTTCTTC
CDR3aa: CASSPELGGSYNEQFF

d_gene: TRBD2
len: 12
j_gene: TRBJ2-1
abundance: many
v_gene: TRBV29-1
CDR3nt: TGCAGCCTCCCTAGCGGGGATAGTGAGCAGTTCTTC
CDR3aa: CSLPSGDSEQFF

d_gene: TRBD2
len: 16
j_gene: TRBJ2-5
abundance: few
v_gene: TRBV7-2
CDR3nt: TGTGCCAGCAGCTTCGTCGCGGGGGGGCTGGTGGAGACCCAGTACTTC
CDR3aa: CASSFVAGGLVETQYF

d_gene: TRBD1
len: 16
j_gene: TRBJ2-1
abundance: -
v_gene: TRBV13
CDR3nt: TGTGCCAGCAGCCCTACAAAAGGGGGCGATTGGAGTGAGCAGTTCTTC
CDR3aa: CASSPTKGGDWSEQFF